This T cell receptor beta chain was documented in a study of T cell repertoires in Merkel cell carcinoma (dated by TCRdb to the late 2010s). Concerning the study at large: Patients who had received intralesional immunotherapy or systemic immune checkpoint blockade prior to the biopsy were excluded. To be included, a participant needed a diagnosis of MCPyV-positive Merkel cell carcinoma and tumor-infiltrating lymphocytes that had been successfully expanded in vitro. Tetramer sorting, cloning and paired TCR sequencing of expanded tumor-infiltrating lymphocytes were first used to define MCPyV-specific clonotypes.

What the work shows at the level of the full study, not this receptor alone: The study did not examine normal tissue biopsies.

Study subjects had biopsy-confirmed Merkel cell carcinoma that was MCPyV-positive, and every subject had positive serum antibodies to T-antigen. Genomic DNA was extracted from six adjacent 10-micron frozen tumor sections without cell sorting or culture. About 5 x 5 x 5 mm of tumor biopsy tissue was frozen in optimal cutting temperature compound. Hematoxylin and eosin scout sections confirmed abundant Merkel cell carcinoma and infiltrating cells in the frozen biopsy. CDR1 and CDR2 are drawn from the germline V gene (reference sequence): SEHNR, FQNEAQ. Trimming costs V 1 base and J 0 bases, and their ends lie 6 bases apart. Inclusive of the bounding cysteine and phenylalanine, the CDR3 is 14 residues long. Only the CDR3 DNA stays, 42 bases, in frame from base 1. This clone was picked up a small number of times. No cognate antigen has been identified for it. No base quality information exists; no much larger clone differs at one position.

The immunoSEQ assay was used both to sequence TRB CDR3 from tumor genomic DNA and to process the resulting data. The source is immuneACCESS, and TCRdb retained only in-frame sequences with V and J called. Part of the clones is not carried over; for the studies checked, unresolved V genes explain less than half of this, and the remainder is unexplained. A total of about 14,000 clones appear in this sample, 76% of them only once. The ten most abundant clones make up about a sixth of the sample. The specimen was tumor tissue. The sequence was obtained from an adult with Merkel cell carcinoma. The rearrangement joined TRBV7-9 to TRBJ1-2; TRBD1 is a possible D gene, resting on 6 matching bases. The sequenced DNA: TGTGCCAGCAGCTTAGGACAGGCTAACTATGGCTACACCTTC. Its amino acids are CASSLGQANYGYTF.